The 14 T cell receptor beta chains below come from one sample, sequenced in a study of blood T cell repertoires in COVID-19. Profiled with immunoSEQ multiplex PCR; TCRdb holds only in-frame clones, not every one. The sample includes over 250,000 clones, about 83% of them seen just once. Material for sequencing was peripheral blood. These receptors all stem from a woman aged 45 to 65 who had recovered from COVID-19.

This clone was picked up one time. For the CDR3, the DNA is TGTGCTAGTGGTTTGGCCCTTGGCGGCGTAAGAGGCACTGAAGCTTTCTTT. Encoded protein: CASGLALGGVRGTEAFF. This rearrangement joins TRBV12-5 to TRBJ1-1; D is unclear. Per the germline V gene, CDR1 is LGHNT and CDR2 is FRNRAP. Trimming took off 1 base at V and 4 bases at J, with 19 bases between the two ends. This CDR3 has 17 residues.

The CDR3 reads CASRAGTGVGAFF. The CDR3 DNA sequence: TGTGCCAGCAGAGCCGGGACAGGGGTTGGAGCTTTCTTT. The chain has TRBV7-9 and TRBJ1-1, with 10 bases fitting TRBD1. The CDR3 has 13 residues. Looked up from germline, CDR1 is SEHNR and CDR2 is FQNEAQ (reference sequence). Unmatched junction bases numbered 8, after V lost 6 bases and J lost 10 bases.

The V gene is TRBV7-9, the J gene TRBJ2-3; tentatively, D is TRBD2 (5 bases). V dropped 6 bases and J dropped 2 bases, with 12 bases sitting between them. The germline gives CDR1 SEHNR, CDR2 FQNEAQ (reference sequence). This CDR3 spans 14 amino acids. CDR3 DNA sequence: TGTGCCAGCAGTGGACTGCCTCACACAGATACGCAGTATTTT. Its protein product is CASSGLPHTDTQYF.

This chain links TRBV9 with TRBJ2-7; 7 bases fit TRBD2. The CDR3 spans 14 residues. Unmatched junction bases numbered 7, after V lost 4 bases and J lost 3 bases. Germline V gene sequence: CDR1 SGDLS, CDR2 YYNGEE. The CDR3 region is CASSPGLVNYEQYF. The CDR3 nucleotides are TGTGCCAGCAGCCCCGGACTAGTTAACTACGAGCAGTACTTC.

There are a few counts of this clone. This sequence joins TRBV23-1 and TRBJ1-1; 7 nucleotides agree with TRBD1. TRBV23-1 is reported as an ORF; its role is uncertain. This CDR3 has 13 amino acids. V was clipped by 6 bases and J by 0 bases; unmatched bases: 1. In DNA form, the CDR3 reads TGCGCCAGCAGGGGGACAGTGAACACTGAAGCTTTCTTT. This encodes CASRGTVNTEAFF.

This chain connects TRBV28 to TRBJ2-7; no definite D call. The length of the CDR3 is 12 residues. Germline V gene lookup returns CDR1 MDHEN and CDR2 SYDVKM. V dropped 1 base and J dropped 4 bases, with 5 bases sitting between them. The CDR3 bases are TGTGCCAGCAGTTTATCTCGTTACGAGCAGTACTTC. As protein: CASSLSRYEQYF. Variable domain in full (rest from reference TRBV28 and TRBJ2-7): DVKVTQSSRYLVKRTGEKVFLECVQDMDHENMFWYRQDPGLGLRLIYFSYDVKMKEKGDIPEGYSVSREKKERFSLILESASTNQTSMYLCASSLSRYEQYFGPGTRLTVT.

This rearrangement joins TRBV4-1 to TRBJ2-3; TRBD2 aligns across 12 bases. The CDR3 loop spans 19 amino acids. V trimming: 1 base; J trimming: 0 bases; junction bases outside the gene matches: 8. The germline V gene has CDR1 MGHRA and CDR2 YSYEKL. CDR3 bases: TGCGCCAGCAGCCAAGCGGGACTAGCGGGTTCCACTAGCACAGATACGCAGTATTTT. It codes for CASSQAGLAGSTSTDTQYF.

The chain links TRBV10-3 to TRBJ1-6, with D possibly being TRBD1 (5 bases). Germline V gene data show CDR1 as ENHRY and CDR2 as SYGVKD. The V end was cut by 2 bases, the J end by 3 bases, with 11 bases between. This CDR3 has 16 amino acids. The CDR3 DNA is TGTGCCATCAGTGAGGGGCAGGGACTCTATAATTCACCCCTCCACTTT. This translates into CAISEGQGLYNSPLHF.

This chain connects TRBV4-3 to TRBJ1-5; 7 bases agree with TRBD1. The junction had 12 bases not matched to a gene; V was cut back by 7 bases and J by 6 bases. The CDR3 contains 15 residues. CDR1 is LGHNA and CDR2 is YSLEER in the germline V gene. The CDR3 coding sequence is TGCGCCAGCACCTCCTCGGACAGGTGGGTTCAGCCCCAGCATTTT. Protein sequence: CASTSSDRWVQPQHF.

This sequence joins TRBV27 and TRBJ2-7, with TRBD1 as a possible D gene (6 bases). The CDR3 has 12 residues. Trimming took 8 bases from V and 6 from J, leaving 14 bases between them. CDR1 and CDR2 (germline): MNHEY, SMNVEV (reference sequence). The CDR3 is CASADRSFEQYF. DNA of the CDR3: TGTGCCAGCGCCGACAGGAGCTTCGAGCAGTACTTC.

This clone showed up just a few times. This chain connects TRBV27 to TRBJ2-7; D may be TRBD2 (5 bases). This CDR3 spans 14 amino acids. Germline lookup yields CDR1 MNHEY and CDR2 SMNVEV (reference sequence). The V end was cut by 3 bases, the J end by 3 bases, with 12 bases between. CDR3 region: CASSFRGLGYEQYF. The CDR3 DNA reads TGTGCCAGCAGTTTCCGAGGGTTAGGCTACGAGCAGTACTTC.

V is TRBV11-2 and J is TRBJ2-7; 11 bases are shared with TRBD2. V was clipped by 5 bases and J by 4 bases; unmatched bases: 10. The germline gives CDR1 SGHAT, CDR2 FQNNGV. The CDR3 is 16 residues long. CDR3 sequence reads: CASSTLSLAGVYEQYF. CDR3 coding DNA: TGTGCCAGCAGCACCTTATCACTAGCGGGAGTATACGAGCAGTACTTC.

This chain connects TRBV6-2 or TRBV6-3 to TRBJ2-5; TRBD1 might be the D (6 bases). The V and J ends lost 2 bases and 5 bases respectively, with 18 bases between them. The germline gives CDR1 MNHEY, CDR2 SVGEGT. This CDR3 is built from 16 residues. CDR3 amino acids: CASSYGTGSGSETQYF. DNA of the CDR3: TGTGCCAGCAGTTACGGTACAGGGTCTGGGTCGGAGACCCAGTACTTC.

The genes are TRBV28 and TRBJ2-3; D is unclear. Deletions cut 3 bases from V and 0 bases from J, with 10 bases between. Germline V gene lookup returns CDR1 MDHEN and CDR2 SYDVKM. This CDR3 spans 15 amino acids. CDR3 sequence reads: CASSLTEPSTDTQYF. CDR3 DNA: TGTGCCAGCAGTTTGACGGAGCCTAGCACAGATACGCAGTATTTT.